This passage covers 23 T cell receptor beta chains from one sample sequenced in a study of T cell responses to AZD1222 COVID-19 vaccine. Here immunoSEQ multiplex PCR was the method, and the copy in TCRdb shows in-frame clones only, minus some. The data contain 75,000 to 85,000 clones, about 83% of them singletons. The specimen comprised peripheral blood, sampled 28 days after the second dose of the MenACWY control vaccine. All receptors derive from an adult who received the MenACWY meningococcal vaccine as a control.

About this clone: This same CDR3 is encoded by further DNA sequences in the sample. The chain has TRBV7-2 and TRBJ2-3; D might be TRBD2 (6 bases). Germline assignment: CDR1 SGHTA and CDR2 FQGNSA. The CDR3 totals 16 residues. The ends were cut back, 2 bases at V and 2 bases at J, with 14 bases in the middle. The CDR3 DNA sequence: TGTGCCAGCAGCTTATTAGGAGGGGATTCCACAGATACGCAGTATTTT. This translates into CASSLLGGDSTDTQYF.

The CDR3 is CASSRRQTTEAFF. In nucleotides, the CDR3 is TGTGCCAGCAGCCGGAGACAGACCACTGAAGCTTTCTTT. This sequence joins TRBV3-1 (or the pseudogene TRBV3-2) and TRBJ1-1; weak D call: TRBD1 (5 bases). The germline V and J ends were trimmed by 4 bases and 4 bases, with 10 bases remaining between them. Germline V CDR1 and CDR2: LGHDT, YNNKEL (reference sequence). This CDR3 is 13 amino acids long.

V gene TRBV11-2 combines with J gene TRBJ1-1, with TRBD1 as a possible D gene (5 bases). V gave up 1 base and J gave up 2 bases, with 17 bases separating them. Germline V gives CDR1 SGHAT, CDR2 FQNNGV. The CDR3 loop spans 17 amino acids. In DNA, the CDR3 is TGTGCCAGCAGCTTAGGGCCCGGACGGGGGATTAACACTGAAGCTTTCTTT. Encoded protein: CASSLGPGRGINTEAFF.

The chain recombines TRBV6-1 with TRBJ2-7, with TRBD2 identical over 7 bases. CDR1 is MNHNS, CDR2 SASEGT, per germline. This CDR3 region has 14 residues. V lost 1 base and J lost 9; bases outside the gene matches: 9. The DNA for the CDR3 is TGTGCCAGCAGTGAAGTGGGTAGGGAGGGGATGCAGTACTTC. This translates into CASSEVGREGMQYF.

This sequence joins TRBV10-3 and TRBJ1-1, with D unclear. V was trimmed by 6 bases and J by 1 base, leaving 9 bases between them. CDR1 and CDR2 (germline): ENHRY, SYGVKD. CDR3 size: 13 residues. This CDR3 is CAIRGNANTEAFF. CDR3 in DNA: TGTGCCATCAGGGGGAATGCGAACACTGAAGCTTTCTTT.

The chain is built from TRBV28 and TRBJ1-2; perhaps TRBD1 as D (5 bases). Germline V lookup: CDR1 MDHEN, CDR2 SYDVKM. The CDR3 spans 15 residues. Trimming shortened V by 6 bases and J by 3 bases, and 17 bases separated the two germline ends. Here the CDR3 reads CASSDSLRAYYGYTF. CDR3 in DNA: TGTGCCAGCAGCGACAGTCTGCGGGCCTACTATGGCTACACCTTC.

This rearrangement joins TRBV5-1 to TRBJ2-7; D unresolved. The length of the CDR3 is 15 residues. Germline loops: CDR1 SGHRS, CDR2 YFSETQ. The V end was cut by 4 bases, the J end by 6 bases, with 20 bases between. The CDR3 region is CASSRFIGDESEQYF. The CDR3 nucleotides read TGCGCCAGCAGCAGGTTTATCGGCGATGAAAGCGAGCAGTACTTC.

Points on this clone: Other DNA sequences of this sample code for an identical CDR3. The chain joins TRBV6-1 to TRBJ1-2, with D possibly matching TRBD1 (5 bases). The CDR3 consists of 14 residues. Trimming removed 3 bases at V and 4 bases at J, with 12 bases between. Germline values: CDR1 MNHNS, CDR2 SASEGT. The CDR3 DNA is TGTGCCAGCAGTGATTGGGGGATTGGCTATGGCTACACCTTC. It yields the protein CASSDWGIGYGYTF.

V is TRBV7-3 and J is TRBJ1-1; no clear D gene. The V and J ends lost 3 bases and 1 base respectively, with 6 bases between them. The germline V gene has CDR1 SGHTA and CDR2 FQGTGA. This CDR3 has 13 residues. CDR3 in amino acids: CASSLHKNTEAFF. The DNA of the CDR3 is TGTGCCAGCAGCTTGCATAAGAACACTGAAGCTTTCTTT.

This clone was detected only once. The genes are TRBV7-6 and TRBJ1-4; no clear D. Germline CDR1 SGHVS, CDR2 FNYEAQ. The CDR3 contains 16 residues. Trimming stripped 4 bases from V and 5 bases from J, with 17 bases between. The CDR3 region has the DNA TGTGCCAGCAGCTCCCCCCGGGGAGCGAACAATGAAAAACTGTTTTTT. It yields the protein CASSSPRGANNEKLFF.

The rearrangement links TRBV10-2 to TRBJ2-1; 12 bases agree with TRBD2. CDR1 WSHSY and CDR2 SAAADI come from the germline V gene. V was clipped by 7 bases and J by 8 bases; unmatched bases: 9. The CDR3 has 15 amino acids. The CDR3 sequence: CASKNGASGRDEQFF. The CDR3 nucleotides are TGCGCCAGCAAGAATGGGGCTAGCGGGAGGGATGAGCAGTTCTTC.

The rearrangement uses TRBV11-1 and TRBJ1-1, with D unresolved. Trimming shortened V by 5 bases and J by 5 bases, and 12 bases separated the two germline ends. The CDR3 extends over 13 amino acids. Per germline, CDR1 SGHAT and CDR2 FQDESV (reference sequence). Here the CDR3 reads CASSPGGPTEAFF. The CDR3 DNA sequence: TGTGCCAGCAGCCCAGGCGGCCCGACTGAAGCTTTCTTT.

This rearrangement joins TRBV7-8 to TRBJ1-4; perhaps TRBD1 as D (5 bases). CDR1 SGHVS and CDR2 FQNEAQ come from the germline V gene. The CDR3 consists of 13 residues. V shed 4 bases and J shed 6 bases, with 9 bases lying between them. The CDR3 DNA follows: TGTGCCAGCAGCTCCGGGACCCATGAAAAACTGTTTTTT. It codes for CASSSGTHEKLFF.

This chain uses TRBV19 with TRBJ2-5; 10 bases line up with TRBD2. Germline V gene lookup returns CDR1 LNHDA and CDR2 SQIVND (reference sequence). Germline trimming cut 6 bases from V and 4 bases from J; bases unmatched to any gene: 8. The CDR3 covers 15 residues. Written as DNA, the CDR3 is TGTGCCAGTAGCCCCAGCGGGGGGGCGGGAGAGACCCAGTACTTC. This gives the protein CASSPSGGAGETQYF.

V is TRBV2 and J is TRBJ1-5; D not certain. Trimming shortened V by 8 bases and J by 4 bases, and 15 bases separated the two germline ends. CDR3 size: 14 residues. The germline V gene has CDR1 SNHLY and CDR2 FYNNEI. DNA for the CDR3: TGTGCCAGCCATGGGCTCAACGAGAATCAGCCCCAGCATTTT. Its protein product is CASHGLNENQPQHF.

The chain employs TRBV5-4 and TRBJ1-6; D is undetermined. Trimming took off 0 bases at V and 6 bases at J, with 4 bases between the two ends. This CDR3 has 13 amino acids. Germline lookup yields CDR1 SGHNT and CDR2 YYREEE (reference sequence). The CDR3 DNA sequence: TGTGCCAGCAGCTTGGGGGTTAATTCACCCCTCCACTTT. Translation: CASSLGVNSPLHF.

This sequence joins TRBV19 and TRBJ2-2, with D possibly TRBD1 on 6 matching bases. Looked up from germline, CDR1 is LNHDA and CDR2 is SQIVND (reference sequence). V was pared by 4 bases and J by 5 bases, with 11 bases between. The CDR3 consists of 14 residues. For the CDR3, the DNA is TGTGCCAGTAGTAAATACAGGGAAACCGGGGAGCTGTTTTTT. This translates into CASSKYRETGELFF.

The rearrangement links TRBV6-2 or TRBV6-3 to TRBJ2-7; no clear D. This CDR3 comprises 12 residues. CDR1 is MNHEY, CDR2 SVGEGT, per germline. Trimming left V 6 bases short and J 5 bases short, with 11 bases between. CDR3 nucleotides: TGTGCCAGCAGCCTCTTGAGGCACGAGCAGTACTTC. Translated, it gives CASSLLRHEQYF.

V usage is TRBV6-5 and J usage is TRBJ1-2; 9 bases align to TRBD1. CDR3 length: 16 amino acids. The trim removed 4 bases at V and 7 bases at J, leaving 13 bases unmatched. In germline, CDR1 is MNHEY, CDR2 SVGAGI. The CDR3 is CASSSTMTGGIGGYTF. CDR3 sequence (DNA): TGTGCCAGCAGTTCTACCATGACAGGGGGAATAGGTGGCTACACCTTC.

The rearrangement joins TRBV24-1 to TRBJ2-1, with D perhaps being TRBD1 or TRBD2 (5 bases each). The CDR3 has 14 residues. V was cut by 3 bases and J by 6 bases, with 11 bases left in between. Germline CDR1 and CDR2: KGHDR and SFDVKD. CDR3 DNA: TGTGCCACCAGTGATGGGACGGATCGCAATGAGCAGTTCTTC. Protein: CATSDGTDRNEQFF.

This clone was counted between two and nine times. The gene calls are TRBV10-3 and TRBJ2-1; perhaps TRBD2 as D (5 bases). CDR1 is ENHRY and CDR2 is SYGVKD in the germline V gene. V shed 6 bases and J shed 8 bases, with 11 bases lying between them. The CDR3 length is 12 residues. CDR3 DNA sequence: TGTGCCATCAGAACTACTAGGGATGAGCAGTTCTTC. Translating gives CAIRTTRDEQFF.

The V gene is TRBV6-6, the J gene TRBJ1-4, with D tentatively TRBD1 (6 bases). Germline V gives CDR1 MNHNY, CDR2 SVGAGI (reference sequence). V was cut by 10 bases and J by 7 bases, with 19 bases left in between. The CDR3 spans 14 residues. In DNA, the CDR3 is TGTGCCACCCATGAAGGGGGGCTGCGTGAAAAACTGTTTTTT. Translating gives CATHEGGLREKLFF.

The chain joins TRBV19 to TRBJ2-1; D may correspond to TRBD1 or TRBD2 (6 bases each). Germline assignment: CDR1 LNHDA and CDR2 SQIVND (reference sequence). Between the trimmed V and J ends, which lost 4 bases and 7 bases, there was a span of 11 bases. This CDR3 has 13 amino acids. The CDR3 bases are TGTGCCAGTAGTACCGGAGGGGGGAATGAGCAGTTCTTC. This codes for CASSTGGGNEQFF.